This T cell receptor beta chain emerged from a study of regulatory T cells in long-lasting Graves disease (dated by TCRdb to 2020 to 2022). Notes on the research overall: In the newly diagnosed Graves' disease group, patients had been taking antithyroid drugs for less than 3 months. Peripheral blood TCR sequencing and RNA sequencing compared persistent Graves' disease patients with newly diagnosed Graves' disease patients. The study was registered as a clinical trial and conducted in China. A total of about 33 samples underwent TCR sequencing, from about 13 patients with persistent Graves' disease and roughly 20 patients with newly diagnosed Graves' disease.

The time point label, read with the paper, signifies: newly diagnosed GD, antithyroid drugs for less than 3 months. For both TCR sequencing and RNA sequencing, RNA was extracted from PBMCs in TRIzol. The diagnosis of Graves' disease followed American Thyroid Association guidelines. Patients were recruited from an endocrinology department in Xi'an, China. From each patient, roughly 9 milliliters of peripheral blood was collected into an EDTA anticoagulant tube. Ficoll Paque Plus density gradient separation was used to isolate PBMCs, and no further T cell sorting was done. RNA quality was checked with an Agilent 2100 Bioanalyzer and agarose gel, and concentration with a NanoDrop 2000. Study-level results and caveats: Persistent Graves' disease patients showed lower TCR Shannon entropy and fewer highly expanded clones than newly diagnosed patients, suggesting clonal expansion. Sequencing and analysis were limited to the TCR beta chain. A larger number of public clonotypes was shared among persistent patients (over 2,500) than among newly diagnosed patients (over 850). The authors acknowledged the small sample size as a limitation that may reduce accuracy. Because the primary lesion, thyroid tissue, could not be accessed, the study looked at peripheral blood alone.

Libraries were prepared through multiplex PCR. The run used an Illumina HiSeq 4000. CDR3 regions were amplified by Arm-PCR with iRepertoire HTBI primers to construct TCR beta libraries. Gel purification was performed on PCR products prior to sequencing. Per the source publication's procedure: A total of some 65 TRBV and some 15 TRBJ segments were identified across samples and were used for gene usage analysis of CDR3 amino acid clonotypes. Filtered high-quality paired reads were merged into contigs using COPE and FqMerger. BLAST was used to align contigs to IMGT TRBV, TRBD and TRBJ reference genes, with CDR3 defined following IMGT. Clonotypes above 0.1% frequency were classified as highly expanded clones. Shannon entropy served as the measure of repertoire diversity, while the Gini coefficient captured V-J evenness. A clonotype found in more than one individual was treated as public. TCRdb reanalyzed the raw reads on its own, using fastp at Q25 for trimming and MiXCR for clone calling, and kept in-frame beta chains. CDR3 protein sequences are deduplicated, and each keeps its most common genes and DNA. The V and J calls shown here were made by TCRdb, not taken from the authors' results. In all, the sample holds more than 300,000 distinct CDR3 sequences, and about 10% of those were seen once. The biggest ten clones account for under 20% of the sample.

This clonotype appeared many times. The antigen it recognizes is unknown. Within one base of it there is no much larger clone, and no base qualities were kept. The same sample was also studied in work on T cells in Graves' hyperthyroidism and ophthalmopathy. As the second paper documents: Graves' hyperthyroidism was defined as stable when no progression to ophthalmopathy occurred over 18 months of follow-up. Hyperthyroidism patients were newly diagnosed, with disease duration under 2 months, and aged 18 to 65 years. Any patient with an uncontrolled infection, another autoimmune disease, pregnancy or lactation was excluded. Diagnoses relied on clinical symptoms, serum thyroxine and TRAb, thyroid ultrasound and orbital computed tomography. The TCR CDR3 was subjected to a first round of RT-PCR using the HTBI primer set and the Qiagen OneStep RT-PCR kit. Most expanded thyroid clonotypes (frequency above 0.001) were also detected in blood, suggesting blood repertoires may reflect thyroid immune responses. A model built on a 13 V-J signature distinguished ophthalmopathy from stable hyperthyroidism, reaching 87.88% sensitivity and 81.08% specificity in cross-validation and 80%/75% in testing. In validation, the model predicted progression to ophthalmopathy a median of around six months before onset, with about 64% sensitivity and about 72% specificity. To identify TCR V-J signatures that set the groups apart, the researchers used a discovery cohort of 90 to 100 patients, made up of about 44 with Graves' ophthalmopathy and about 59 with stable Graves' hyperthyroidism. Whether ophthalmopathy could be predicted prospectively was tested in an independent validation cohort made up of 18 to 20 hyperthyroidism patients plus 17 patients who later progressed to ophthalmopathy. The roughly 100 discovery patients were randomly divided into training and test sets at a 7:3 ratio. In addition, the study compared T-cell repertoires in thyroid tissue and in blood from roughly 6 Graves' hyperthyroidism patients. After blood sampling, hyperthyroidism patients were treated with methimazole at a starting dose of 30 mg daily, and ophthalmopathy patients were treated with high-dose intravenous methylprednisolone. Libraries were constructed in a second round of multiplex PCR, after which size selection and purification were performed. Libraries were sequenced paired-end with 100 bp reads on an Illumina HiSeq2000. SOAPnuke was used to process the raw data, removing reads that contained adapters or uncalled bases, had a mean Phred below 15, or lacked an exact match to the constant primer or identifier. High-quality paired reads were merged with COPE v1.2.5, and unique nucleotide sequences were defined as clonotypes. MiTCR v1.1 was used to align clonotypes to the IMGT TRBV, TRBD and TRBJ reference segments. Only V-J combinations with frequency above 0.0001, covering roughly 99% of repertoires, were analysed. A TCS score was defined as the ratio of F50 (clonal expansion) to E x V (chaos), with BLOSUM62-based TCRdist applied between CDR3 peptides within each V-J. Welch's t-statistics and random forest reduced around 510 V-J features to some 14, which were used in a naive Bayes classifier (R e1071). Sample size was not statistically predetermined, and investigators were not blinded to group allocation. The paper reports TCR Vbeta CDR3 sequencing of about 140 peripheral blood samples: approximately 43 ophthalmopathy, roughly 74 hyperthyroidism and around 17 progressor patients.

The source material was peripheral blood mononuclear cells (PBMCs), sampled at new diagnosis, from a patient treated with antithyroid drugs. The TCR originated in a woman aged 18-29 years with Graves disease. Donor details come from another sample of the same person, matched by shared clones.

CDR3 loop: CASSYSADHYGYTF. At the DNA level, the sequence is TGTGCCAGCAGTTACTCGGCCGATCACTATGGCTACACCTTC. The chain links TRBV6-2 or TRBV6-3 with TRBJ1-2, with no confidently assigned D gene. From its cysteine to its phenylalanine, the CDR3 spans 14 amino acids. Only the CDR3 part of the read is kept: 42 bases, read in frame from the first base. The V and J ends are trimmed by 0 bases and 3 bases, leaving 8 bases between them. CDR1 and CDR2 (MNHEY, SVGEGT) derive from the germline V gene.